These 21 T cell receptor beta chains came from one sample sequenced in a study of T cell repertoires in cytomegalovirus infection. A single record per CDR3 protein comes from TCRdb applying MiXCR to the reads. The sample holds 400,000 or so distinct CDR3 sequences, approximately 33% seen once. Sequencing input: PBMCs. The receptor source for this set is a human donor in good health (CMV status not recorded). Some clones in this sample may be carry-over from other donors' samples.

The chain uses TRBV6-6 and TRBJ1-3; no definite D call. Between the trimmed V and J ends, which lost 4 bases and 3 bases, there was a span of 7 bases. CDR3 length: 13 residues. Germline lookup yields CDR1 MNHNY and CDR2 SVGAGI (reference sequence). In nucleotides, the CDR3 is TGTGCCAGCAGTTCCGAGGTTGGAAACACCATATATTTT. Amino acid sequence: CASSSEVGNTIYF.

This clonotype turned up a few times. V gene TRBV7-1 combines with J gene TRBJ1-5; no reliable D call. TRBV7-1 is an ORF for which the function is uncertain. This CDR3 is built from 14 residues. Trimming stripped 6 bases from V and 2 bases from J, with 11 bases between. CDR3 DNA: TGTGCCAGCAGTCTTACTAGGTGCAATCAGCCCCAGCATTTT. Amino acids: CASSLTRCNQPQHF.

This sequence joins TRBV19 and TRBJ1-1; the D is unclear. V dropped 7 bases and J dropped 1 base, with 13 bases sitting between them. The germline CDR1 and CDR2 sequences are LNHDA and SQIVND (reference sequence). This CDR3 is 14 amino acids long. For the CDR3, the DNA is TGTGCCAGTATTGGTTGGCAGTGGAACACTGAAGCTTTCTTT. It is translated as CASIGWQWNTEAFF.

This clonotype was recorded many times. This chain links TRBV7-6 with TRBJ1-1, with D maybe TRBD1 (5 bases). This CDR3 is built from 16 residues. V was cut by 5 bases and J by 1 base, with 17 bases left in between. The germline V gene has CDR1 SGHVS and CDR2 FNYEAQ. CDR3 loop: CASSPLAGGSNTEAFF. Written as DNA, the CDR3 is TGTGCCAGCAGCCCCCTCGCGGGGGGATCGAACACTGAAGCTTTCTTT.

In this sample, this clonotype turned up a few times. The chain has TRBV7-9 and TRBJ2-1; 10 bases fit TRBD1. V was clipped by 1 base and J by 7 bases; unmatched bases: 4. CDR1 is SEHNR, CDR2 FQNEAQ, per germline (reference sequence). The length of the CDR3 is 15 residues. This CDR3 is CASSLDDRGLNEQFF. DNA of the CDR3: TGTGCCAGCAGCTTAGACGACAGGGGGCTAAATGAGCAGTTCTTC.

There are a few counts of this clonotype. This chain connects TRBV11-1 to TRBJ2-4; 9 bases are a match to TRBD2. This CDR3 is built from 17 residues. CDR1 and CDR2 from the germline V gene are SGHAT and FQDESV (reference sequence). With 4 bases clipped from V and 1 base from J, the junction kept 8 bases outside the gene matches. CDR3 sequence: CASSWSERGAAKNIQYF. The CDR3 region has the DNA TGTGCCAGCAGCTGGAGCGAGCGGGGGGCGGCCAAAAACATTCAGTACTTC.

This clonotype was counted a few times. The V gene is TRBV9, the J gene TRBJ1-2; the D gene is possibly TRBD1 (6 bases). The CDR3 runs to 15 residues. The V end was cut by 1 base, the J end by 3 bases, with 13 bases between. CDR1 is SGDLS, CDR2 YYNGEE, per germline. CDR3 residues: CASSVSPGGDYGYTF. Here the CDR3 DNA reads TGTGCCAGCAGCGTATCTCCTGGGGGCGACTATGGCTACACCTTC.

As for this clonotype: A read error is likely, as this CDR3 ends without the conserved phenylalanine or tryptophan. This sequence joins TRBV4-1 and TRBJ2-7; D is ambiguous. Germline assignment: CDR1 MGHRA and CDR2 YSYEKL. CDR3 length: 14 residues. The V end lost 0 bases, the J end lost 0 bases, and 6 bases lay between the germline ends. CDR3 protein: CASSQDVGSYEQYL. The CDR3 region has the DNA TGCGCCAGCAGCCAAGACGTGGGCTCCTACGAGCAGTACTTA.

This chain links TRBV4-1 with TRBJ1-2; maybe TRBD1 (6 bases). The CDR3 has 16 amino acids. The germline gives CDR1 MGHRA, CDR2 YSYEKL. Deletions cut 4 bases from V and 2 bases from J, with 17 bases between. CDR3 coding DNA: TGCGCCAGCAGCCTTTTAGGAGGGGGAGCGAACTATGGCTACACCTTC. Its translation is CASSLLGGGANYGYTF.

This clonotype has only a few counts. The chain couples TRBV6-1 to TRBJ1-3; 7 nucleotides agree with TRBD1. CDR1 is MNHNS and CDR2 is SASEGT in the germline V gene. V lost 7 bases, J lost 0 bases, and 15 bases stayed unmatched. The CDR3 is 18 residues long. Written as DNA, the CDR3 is TGTGCCAGCACCAAGGACAGGCCTCCTTCTTCCTCTGGAAACACCATATATTTT. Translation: CASTKDRPPSSSGNTIYF.

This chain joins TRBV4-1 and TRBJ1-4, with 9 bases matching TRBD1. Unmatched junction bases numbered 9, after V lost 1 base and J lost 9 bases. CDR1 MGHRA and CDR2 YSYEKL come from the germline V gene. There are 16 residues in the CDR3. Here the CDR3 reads CASSQALGQGEKKLFF. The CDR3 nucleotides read TGCGCCAGCAGCCAAGCCCTGGGACAGGGTGAGAAAAAACTGTTTTTT.

The CDR3 DNA sequence: TGTGCCAGCAGTGAATGGGGGACTGGAAACACCATATATTTT. Amino acid sequence: CASSEWGTGNTIYF. The chain recombines TRBV25-1 with TRBJ1-3; maybe TRBD1 (5 bases). Between the trimmed V and J ends, which lost 1 base and 2 bases, there was a span of 6 bases. In germline, CDR1 is MGHDK, CDR2 SYGVNS. CDR3 size: 14 residues.

The CDR3 DNA sequence: TGTGCCAGTAGTGCGGGGCCAGGGGGCAATCAGCCCCAGCATTTT. Translated, it gives CASSAGPGGNQPQHF. The rearrangement links TRBV19 to TRBJ1-5; D is possibly TRBD1 (6 bases). The germline V and J ends were trimmed by 5 bases and 2 bases, with 13 bases remaining between them. Germline V gives CDR1 LNHDA, CDR2 SQIVND (reference sequence). This CDR3 has 15 amino acids.

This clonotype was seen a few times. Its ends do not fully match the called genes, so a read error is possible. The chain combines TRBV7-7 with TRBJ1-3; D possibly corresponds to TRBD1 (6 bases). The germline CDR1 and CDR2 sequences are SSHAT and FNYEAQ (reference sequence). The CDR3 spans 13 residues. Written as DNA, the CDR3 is TGTGCTAGCAGCCGGGACACTGGAAACACCATATATTTT. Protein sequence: CASSRDTGNTIYF.

CDR3 coding DNA: TGTGCCAGCAGCCATTATGACGGGGGAATTGACTCATGGAACACTGAAGCTTTCTTT. Its translation: CASSHYDGGIDSWNTEAFF. This chain uses TRBV11-2 with TRBJ1-1, with D perhaps matching TRBD1 (5 bases). Trimming cost V 5 bases and J 1 base, with 26 bases left between them. The CDR3 runs to 19 residues. The germline V gene encodes CDR1 SGHAT and CDR2 FQNNGV.

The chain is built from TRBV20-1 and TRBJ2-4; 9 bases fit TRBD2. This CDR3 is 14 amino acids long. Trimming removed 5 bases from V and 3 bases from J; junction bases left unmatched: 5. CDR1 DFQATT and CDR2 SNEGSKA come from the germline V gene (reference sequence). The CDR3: CSALAGFGKNIQYF. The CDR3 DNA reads TGCAGTGCTCTAGCGGGGTTCGGCAAAAACATTCAGTACTTC.

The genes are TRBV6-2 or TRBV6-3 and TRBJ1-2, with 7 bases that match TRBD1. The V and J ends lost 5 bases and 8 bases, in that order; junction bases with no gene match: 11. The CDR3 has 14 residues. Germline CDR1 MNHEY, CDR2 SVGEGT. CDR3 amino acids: CASSQDRPTGGYTF. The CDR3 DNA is TGTGCCAGCAGTCAGGACAGGCCTACGGGAGGCTACACCTTC.

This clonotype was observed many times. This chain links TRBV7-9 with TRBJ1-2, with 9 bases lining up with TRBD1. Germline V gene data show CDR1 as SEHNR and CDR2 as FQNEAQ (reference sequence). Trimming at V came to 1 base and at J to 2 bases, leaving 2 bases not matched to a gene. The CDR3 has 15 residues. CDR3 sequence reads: CASSLVGTGNYGYTF. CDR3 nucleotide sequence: TGTGCCAGCAGCTTAGTCGGGACAGGGAACTATGGCTACACCTTC.

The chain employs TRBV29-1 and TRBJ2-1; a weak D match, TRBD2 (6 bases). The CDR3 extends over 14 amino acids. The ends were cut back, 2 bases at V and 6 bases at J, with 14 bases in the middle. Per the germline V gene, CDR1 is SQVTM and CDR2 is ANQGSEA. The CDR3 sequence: CSVERGIGFNEQFF. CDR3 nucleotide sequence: TGCAGCGTTGAACGCGGGATCGGATTCAATGAGCAGTTCTTC.

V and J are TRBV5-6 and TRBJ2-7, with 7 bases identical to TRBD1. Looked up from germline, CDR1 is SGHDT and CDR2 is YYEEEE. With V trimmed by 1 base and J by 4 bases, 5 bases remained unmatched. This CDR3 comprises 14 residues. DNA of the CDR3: TGTGCCAGCAGCTTGACAGGGGAGTCGTACGAGCAGTACTTC. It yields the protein CASSLTGESYEQYF.

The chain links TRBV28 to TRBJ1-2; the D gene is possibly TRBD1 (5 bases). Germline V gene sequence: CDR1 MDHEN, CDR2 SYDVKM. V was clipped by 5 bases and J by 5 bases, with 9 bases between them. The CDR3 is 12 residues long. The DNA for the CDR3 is TGTGCCAGCAGTAATACAGGTTATGGCTACACCTTC. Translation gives CASSNTGYGYTF.